This T cell receptor beta chain was recovered during a study of T cell repertoires in cytomegalovirus infection. About the research overall: Public TCR beta signatures provided an indication of both CMV infection and a matching HLA type. Whole-study findings and limits: Public TCR beta family frequency separated CMV-and-HLA carriers, including in an independent cohort. Ex vivo responses were dominated by HLA-C-restricted CMV-specific TCR beta clonotypes.

In TCRdb, the reads were re-called with MiXCR into one record per CDR3 protein. The sample lists approximately 600,000 distinct CDR3 sequences, approximately 40% occurring once. With respect to this clonotype: The antigen remains undetermined.

CDR1 and CDR2 (germline): MNHNS, SASEGT. The V and J ends lost 0 bases and 8 bases respectively, with 11 bases between them. The CDR3 is 15 amino acids. The sequenced sample was cultured PBMCs, obtained from culture after CMV antigen stimulation. The clonotype comes from a human donor in good health (CMV status not recorded). Some clones in this sample may be carry-over from other donors' samples. The chain couples TRBV6-1 to TRBJ1-6, with D tentatively TRBD1 (5 bases). CDR3 protein: CASSEARGTDSPLHF. In nucleotides, the CDR3 is TGTGCCAGCAGTGAAGCGAGAGGGACCGATTCACCCCTCCACTTT.